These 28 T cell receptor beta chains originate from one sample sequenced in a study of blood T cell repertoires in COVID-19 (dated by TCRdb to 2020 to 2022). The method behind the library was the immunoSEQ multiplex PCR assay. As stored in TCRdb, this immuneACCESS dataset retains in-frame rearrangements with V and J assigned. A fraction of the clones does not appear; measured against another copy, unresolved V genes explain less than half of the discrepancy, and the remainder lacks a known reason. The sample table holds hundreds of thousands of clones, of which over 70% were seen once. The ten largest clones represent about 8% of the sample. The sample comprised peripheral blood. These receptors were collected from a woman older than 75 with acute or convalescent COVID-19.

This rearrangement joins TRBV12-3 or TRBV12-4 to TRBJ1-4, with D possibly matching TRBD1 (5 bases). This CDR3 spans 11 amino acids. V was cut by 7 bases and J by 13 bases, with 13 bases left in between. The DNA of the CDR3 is TGTGCCAGCACCGTCGGGGGGAGACTGTTTTTT. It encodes CASTVGGRLFF.

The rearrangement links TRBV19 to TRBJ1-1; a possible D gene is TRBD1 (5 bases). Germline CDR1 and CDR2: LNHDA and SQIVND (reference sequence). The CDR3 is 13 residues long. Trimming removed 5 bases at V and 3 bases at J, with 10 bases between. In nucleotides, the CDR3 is TGTGCCAGTAGTTACAGGTATGACACTGAAGCTTTCTTT. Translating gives CASSYRYDTEAFF.

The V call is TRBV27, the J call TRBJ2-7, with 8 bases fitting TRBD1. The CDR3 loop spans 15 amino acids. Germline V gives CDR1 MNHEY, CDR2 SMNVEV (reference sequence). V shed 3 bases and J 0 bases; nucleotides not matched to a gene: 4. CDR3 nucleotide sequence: TGTGCCAGCAGTTTGTACAGGGGGAGCTCCTACGAGCAGTACTTC. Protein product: CASSLYRGSSYEQYF.

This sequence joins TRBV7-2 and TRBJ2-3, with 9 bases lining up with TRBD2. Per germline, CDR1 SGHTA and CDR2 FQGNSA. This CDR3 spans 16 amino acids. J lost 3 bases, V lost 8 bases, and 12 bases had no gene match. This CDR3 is CASGESGGPTTDTQYF. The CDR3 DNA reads TGTGCCAGCGGAGAAAGCGGGGGGCCCACAACAGATACGCAGTATTTT.

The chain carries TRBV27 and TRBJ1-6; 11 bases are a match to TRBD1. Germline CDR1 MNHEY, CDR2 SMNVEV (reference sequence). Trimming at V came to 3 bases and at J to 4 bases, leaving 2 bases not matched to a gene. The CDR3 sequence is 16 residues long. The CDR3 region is CASSFGQGAYNSPLHF. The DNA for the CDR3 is TGTGCCAGCAGTTTCGGACAGGGGGCGTATAATTCACCCCTCCACTTT.

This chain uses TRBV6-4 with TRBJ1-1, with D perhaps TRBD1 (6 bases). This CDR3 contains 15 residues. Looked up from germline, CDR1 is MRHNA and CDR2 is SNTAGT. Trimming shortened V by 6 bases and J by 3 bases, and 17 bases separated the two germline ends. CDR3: CASRDRHELDTEAFF. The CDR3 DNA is TGTGCCAGCAGGGACAGACATGAGTTGGACACTGAAGCTTTCTTT.

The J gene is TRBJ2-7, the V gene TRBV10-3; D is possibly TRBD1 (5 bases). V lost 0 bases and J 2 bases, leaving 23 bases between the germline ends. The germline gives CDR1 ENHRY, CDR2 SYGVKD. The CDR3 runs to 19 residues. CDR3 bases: TGTGCCATCAGTGAGTCCGGTTTCGAAGGGCAGGGCCTCGCCTACGAGCAGTACTTC. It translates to CAISESGFEGQGLAYEQYF.

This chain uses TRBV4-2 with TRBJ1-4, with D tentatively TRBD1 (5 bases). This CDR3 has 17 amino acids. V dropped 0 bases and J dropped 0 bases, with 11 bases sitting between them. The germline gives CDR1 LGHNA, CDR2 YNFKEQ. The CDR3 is CASSQDLGTATNEKLFF. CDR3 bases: TGTGCCAGCAGCCAAGACCTGGGGACTGCAACTAATGAAAAACTGTTTTTT.

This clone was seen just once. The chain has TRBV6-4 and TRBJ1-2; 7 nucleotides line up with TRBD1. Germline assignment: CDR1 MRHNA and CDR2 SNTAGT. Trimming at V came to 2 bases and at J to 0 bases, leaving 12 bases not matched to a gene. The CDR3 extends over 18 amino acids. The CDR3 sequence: CASSDGPGTVKSNYGYTF. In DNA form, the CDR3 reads TGTGCCAGCAGTGACGGGCCCGGGACAGTGAAGTCTAACTATGGCTACACCTTC.

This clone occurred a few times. CDR3 region: CASSQGGGAGKLFF. The CDR3 DNA reads TGTGCCAGCAGCCAAGGAGGGGGCGCGGGAAAACTGTTTTTT. The gene calls are TRBV3-1 (or the pseudogene TRBV3-2) and TRBJ1-4, with TRBD1 identical over 7 bases. With 1 base clipped from V and 10 bases from J, the junction kept 6 bases outside the gene matches. Germline V gene data show CDR1 as LGHDT and CDR2 as YNNKEL (reference sequence). The CDR3 totals 14 residues.

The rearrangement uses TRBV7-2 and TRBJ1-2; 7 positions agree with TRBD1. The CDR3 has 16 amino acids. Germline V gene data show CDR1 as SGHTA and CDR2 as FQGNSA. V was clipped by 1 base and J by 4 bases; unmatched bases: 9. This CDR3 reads CASSLDITPGGYGYTF. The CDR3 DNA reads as TGTGCCAGCAGCTTAGATATAACCCCAGGGGGCTATGGCTACACCTTC.

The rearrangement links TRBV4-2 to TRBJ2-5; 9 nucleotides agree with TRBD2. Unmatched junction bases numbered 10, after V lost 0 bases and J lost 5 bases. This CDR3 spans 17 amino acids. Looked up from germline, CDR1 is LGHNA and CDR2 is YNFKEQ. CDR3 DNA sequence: TGTGCCAGCAGCCAAGATTCGGCGCGGGGGGGCCTGGAGACCCAGTACTTC. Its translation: CASSQDSARGGLETQYF.

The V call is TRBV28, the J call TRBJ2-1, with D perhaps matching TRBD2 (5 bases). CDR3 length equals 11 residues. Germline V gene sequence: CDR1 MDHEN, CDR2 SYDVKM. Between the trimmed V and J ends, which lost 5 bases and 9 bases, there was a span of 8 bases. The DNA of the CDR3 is TGTGCCAGCAGTCGCCGGGGTGAGCAGTTCTTC. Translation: CASSRRGEQFF.

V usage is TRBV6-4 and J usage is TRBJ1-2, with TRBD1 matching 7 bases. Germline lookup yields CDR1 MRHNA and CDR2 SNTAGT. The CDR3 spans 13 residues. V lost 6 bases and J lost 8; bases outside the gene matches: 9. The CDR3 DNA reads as TGTGCCAGCAGCCGAGACAGGGCTGGAGGCTACACCTTC. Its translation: CASSRDRAGGYTF.

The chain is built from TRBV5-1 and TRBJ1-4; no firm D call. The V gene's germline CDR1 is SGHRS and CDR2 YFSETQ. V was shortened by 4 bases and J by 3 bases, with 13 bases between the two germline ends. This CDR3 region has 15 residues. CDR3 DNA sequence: TGCGCCAGCAGCCTCGATGGCTCATCTAATGAAAAACTGTTTTTT. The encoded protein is CASSLDGSSNEKLFF.

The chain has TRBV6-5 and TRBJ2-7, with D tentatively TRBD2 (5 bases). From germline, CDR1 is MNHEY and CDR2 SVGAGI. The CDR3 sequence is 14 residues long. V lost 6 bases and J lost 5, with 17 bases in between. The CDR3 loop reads CASRRGITVHEQYF. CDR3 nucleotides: TGTGCCAGCAGGAGAGGGATTACGGTCCACGAGCAGTACTTC.

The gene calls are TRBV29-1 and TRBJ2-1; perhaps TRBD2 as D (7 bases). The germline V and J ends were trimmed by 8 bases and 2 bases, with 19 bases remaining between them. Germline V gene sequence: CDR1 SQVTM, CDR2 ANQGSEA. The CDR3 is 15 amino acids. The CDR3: CSLQGGGGTYNEQFF. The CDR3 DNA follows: TGCAGCTTACAAGGAGGGGGGGGAACCTACAATGAGCAGTTCTTC.

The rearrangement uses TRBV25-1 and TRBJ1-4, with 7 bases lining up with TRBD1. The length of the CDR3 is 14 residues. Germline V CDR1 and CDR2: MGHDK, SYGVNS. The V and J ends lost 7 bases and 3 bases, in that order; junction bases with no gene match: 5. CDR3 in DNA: TGTGCCAGCACCAATACAGGGGCTAATGAAAAACTGTTTTTT. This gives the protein CASTNTGANEKLFF.

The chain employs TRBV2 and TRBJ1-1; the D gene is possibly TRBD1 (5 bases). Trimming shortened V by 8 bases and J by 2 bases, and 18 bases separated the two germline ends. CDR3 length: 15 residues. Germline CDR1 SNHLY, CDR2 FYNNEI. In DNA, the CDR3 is TGTGCCAGCCCTAAGAAGGCAGGGAAAAACACTGAAGCTTTCTTT. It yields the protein CASPKKAGKNTEAFF.

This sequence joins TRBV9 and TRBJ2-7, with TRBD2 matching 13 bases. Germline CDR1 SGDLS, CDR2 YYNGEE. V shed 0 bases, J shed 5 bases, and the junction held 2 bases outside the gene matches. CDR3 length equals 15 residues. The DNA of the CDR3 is TGTGCCAGCAGCGTAGGTGGGACTAGCGGGAACGAGCAGTACTTC. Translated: CASSVGGTSGNEQYF.

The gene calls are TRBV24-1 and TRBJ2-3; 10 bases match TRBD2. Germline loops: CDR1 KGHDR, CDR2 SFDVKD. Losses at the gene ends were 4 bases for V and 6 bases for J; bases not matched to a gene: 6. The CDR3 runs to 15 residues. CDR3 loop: CATSETSGRRDTQYF. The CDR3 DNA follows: TGTGCCACCAGTGAGACTAGCGGGCGAAGGGATACGCAGTATTTT.

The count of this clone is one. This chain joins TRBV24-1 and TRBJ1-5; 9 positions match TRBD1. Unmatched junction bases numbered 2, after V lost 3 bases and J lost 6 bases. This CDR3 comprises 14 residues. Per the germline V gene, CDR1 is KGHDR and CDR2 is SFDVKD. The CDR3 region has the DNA TGTGCCACCAGTGATGACAGGGGGAGTCAGCCCCAGCATTTT. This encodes CATSDDRGSQPQHF.

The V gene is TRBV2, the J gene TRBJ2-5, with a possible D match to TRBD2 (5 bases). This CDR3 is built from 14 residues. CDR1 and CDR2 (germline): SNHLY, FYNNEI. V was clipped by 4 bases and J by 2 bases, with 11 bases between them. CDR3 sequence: CASSVARTQETQYF. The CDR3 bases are TGTGCCAGCAGTGTGGCTAGGACTCAAGAGACCCAGTACTTC.

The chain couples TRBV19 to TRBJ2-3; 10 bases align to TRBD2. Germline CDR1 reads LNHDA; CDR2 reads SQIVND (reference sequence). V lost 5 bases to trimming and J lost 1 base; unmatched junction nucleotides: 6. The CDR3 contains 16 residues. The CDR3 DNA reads TGTGCCAGTAGTCCCCTAGCGGGGGCCGGCACAGATACGCAGTATTTT. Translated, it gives CASSPLAGAGTDTQYF.

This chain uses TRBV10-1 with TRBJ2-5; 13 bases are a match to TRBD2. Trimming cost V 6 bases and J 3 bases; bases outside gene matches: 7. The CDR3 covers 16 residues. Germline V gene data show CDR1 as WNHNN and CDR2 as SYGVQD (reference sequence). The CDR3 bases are TGCGCCAGCAGCCCCGGACTAGCGGGAGTCGAAGAGACCCAGTACTTC. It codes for CASSPGLAGVEETQYF.

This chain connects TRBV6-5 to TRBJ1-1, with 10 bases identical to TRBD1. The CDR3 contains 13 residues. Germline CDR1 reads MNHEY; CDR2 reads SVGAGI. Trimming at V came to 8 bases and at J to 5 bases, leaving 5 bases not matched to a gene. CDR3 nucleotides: TGTGCCAGCCGGACAGGGGGAAGAACTGAAGCTTTCTTT. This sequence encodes CASRTGGRTEAFF.

The DNA of the CDR3 is TGTGCCTGGAGTGGCGGTTATGGGGGGAGCAATCAGCCCCAGCATTTT. Amino acid sequence: CAWSGGYGGSNQPQHF. The chain couples TRBV30 to TRBJ1-5, with D perhaps TRBD1 (5 bases). Looked up from germline, CDR1 is GTSNPN and CDR2 is SVGIG (reference sequence). The CDR3 contains 16 residues. Trimming stripped 1 base from V and 1 base from J, with 14 bases between.

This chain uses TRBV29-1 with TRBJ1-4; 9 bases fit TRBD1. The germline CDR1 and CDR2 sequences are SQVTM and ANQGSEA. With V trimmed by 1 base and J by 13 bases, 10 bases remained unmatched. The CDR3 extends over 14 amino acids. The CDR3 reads CSVEAVPLGQGLFF. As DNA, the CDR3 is TGCAGCGTTGAAGCCGTCCCCTTGGGACAGGGACTGTTTTTT.